The rows below give T cell receptor beta chains drawn from one sample of a study of control samples from healthy donors and cancer patients. TCRdb keeps only in-frame clones here, not all; method: immunoSEQ multiplex PCR. This sample has about 17,000 clones, with roughly 89% found just once. The sequencing sample was made of PBMCs. The receptors were sampled from a man in his fifties or sixties with head and neck cancer. CDR3s include the opening cysteine and the closing phenylalanine or tryptophan. Fields, in order: D gene, J gene, clone size, V gene, CDR3 protein, CDR3 DNA. A D gene is named only where the DNA matches it firmly. A row's size may be missing; if present it is once, few, many or a size class.

>.|TRBJ1-2|.|TRBV4-1
CASSPLGRRGGAAGGGYTF
TGCGCCAGCAGCCCCCTGGGGCGCAGGGGAGGGGCCGCGGGAGGCGGCTACACCTTC
>TRBD1|TRBJ2-1|.|TRBV3-1/TRBV3-2
CASSQQDRGQVAFF
TGTGCCAGCAGCCAACAGGACAGGGGGCAGGTTGCGTTCTTC
>TRBD1|TRBJ2-5|.|TRBV27
CASKGDRGVETQYF
TGTGCCAGCAAGGGGGACAGAGGAGTAGAGACCCAGTACTTC
>.|TRBJ1-2|.|TRBV4-1
CASSQVEKGYGYTF
TGCGCCAGCAGCCAAGTGGAGAAGGGCTATGGCTACACCTTC
>.|TRBJ2-3|.|TRBV7-8
CASSLASATDTQYF
TGTGCCAGCAGCTTAGCGTCGGCAACAGATACGCAGTATTTT
>TRBD1|TRBJ2-7|.|TRBV10-2
CASRLGTGVGEQYF
TGCGCCAGCAGACTCGGGACAGGGGTTGGGGAGCAGTACTTC
>.|TRBJ2-3|.|TRBV4-1
CASSLYTDTQYF
TGCGCCAGCAGCCTCTACACAGATACGCAGTATTTT
>.|TRBJ1-1|.|TRBV5-1
CASSLVGGIANTEAFF
TGCGCCAGCAGCTTGGTAGGGGGGATAGCAAACACTGAAGCTTTCTTT
>.|TRBJ1-1|.|TRBV7-2
CASSLSWRGTEAFF
TGTGCCAGCAGCTTATCGTGGCGGGGCACTGAAGCTTTCTTT
>.|TRBJ1-6|.|TRBV9
CASSTSGDSPLHF
TGTGCCAGCAGCACCTCCGGGGATTCACCCCTCCACTTT
>.|TRBJ1-4|.|TRBV15
CATSRATAGEKLFF
TGTGCCACCAGCAGGGCTACGGCCGGGGAAAAACTGTTTTTT
>TRBD1|TRBJ2-3|.|TRBV19
CASSTGTGDTDTQYF
TGTGCCAGTAGTACCGGGACAGGGGATACAGATACGCAGTATTTT
>.|TRBJ1-2|.|TRBV7-9
CASSPNTYGYTF
TGTGCCAGCAGCCCTAACACCTATGGCTACACCTTC
>TRBD2|TRBJ2-1|.|TRBV7-7
CASSRGVAGNEQFF
TGTGCCAGCAGCCGGGGGGTAGCGGGGAATGAGCAGTTCTTC
>.|TRBJ1-1|.|TRBV6-1
CASSESTEAFF
TGTGCCAGCAGTGAATCTACTGAAGCTTTCTTT
>.|TRBJ1-5|.|TRBV27
CASSLSQRDQPQHF
TGTGCCAGCAGTTTAAGTCAAAGGGATCAGCCCCAGCATTTT
>.|TRBJ1-3|once|TRBV21-1
CASSTAGTGGNTIYF
TGTGCCAGCAGCACAGCGGGGACAGGAGGAAACACCATATATTTT
>.|TRBJ2-3|.|TRBV3-1/TRBV3-2
CASSQRGDTQYF
TGTGCCAGCAGCCAAAGAGGAGATACGCAGTATTTT
>.|TRBJ1-6|few|TRBV6-2/TRBV6-3
CASSPRVFNNSPLHF
TGTGCCAGCAGCCCCCGTGTGTTCAATAATTCACCCCTCCACTTT
>TRBD2|TRBJ2-3|.|TRBV20-1
CSASHSGGTNTQYF
TGCAGTGCTAGTCATAGCGGGGGCACGAATACGCAGTATTTT
>.|TRBJ2-1|.|TRBV9
CASSVEGGRGLQFF
TGTGCCAGCAGCGTAGAAGGGGGCCGGGGGCTGCAGTTCTTC
>.|TRBJ2-7|once|TRBV6-5
CASSFGQGKIDEQYF
TGTGCCAGCAGTTTCGGCCAGGGGAAAATCGACGAGCAGTACTTC
>TRBD1|TRBJ1-1|.|TRBV19
CASSEGTGHTEAFF
TGTGCCAGTAGTGAGGGGACAGGGCACACTGAAGCTTTCTTT
>.|TRBJ1-1|few|TRBV5-6
CASSTLWNTEAFF
TGTGCCAGCAGCACTCTATGGAACACTGAAGCTTTCTTT
>.|TRBJ1-6|.|TRBV19
CASRGTPTLVNSPLHF
TGTGCCAGCCGAGGGACTCCTACACTCGTTAATTCACCCCTCCACTTT
>.|TRBJ1-2|.|TRBV5-4
CASSSTTQGAGYTF
TGTGCCAGCAGTTCCACGACCCAAGGCGCCGGCTACACCTTC
>TRBD1|TRBJ2-5|.|TRBV7-2
CASSDEGRGKTQYF
TGTGCCAGCAGCGACGAGGGCAGGGGGAAGACCCAGTACTTC
>.|TRBJ1-1|once|TRBV19
CASSIDRDGVNTEAFF
TGTGCCAGTAGTATAGACAGGGACGGGGTGAACACTGAAGCTTTCTTT
>.|TRBJ2-3|.|TRBV6-2/TRBV6-3
CASSYSEGVTDTQYF
TGTGCCAGCAGTTACTCTGAGGGAGTTACAGATACGCAGTATTTT
>TRBD1|TRBJ1-2|.|TRBV3-1/TRBV3-2
CASSPQGQGKYGYTF
TGTGCCAGCAGCCCACAGGGACAGGGGAAGTATGGCTACACCTTC